This TCR beta chain is drawn from a study of T cell repertoires in cytomegalovirus infection. Study results and limitations: Dominating the ex vivo response were TCR beta clonotypes that were CMV-specific and HLA-C-restricted.

At least ten counts were recorded for this clonotype. Its antigen is still unknown. TCRdb recomputed calls from the reads with MiXCR, one row per CDR3 protein. The profile shows about 120,000 distinct CDR3 sequences, over 9% of them singletons. V lost 5 bases and J 7 bases, leaving 14 bases between the germline ends. This CDR3 has 14 amino acids. Germline CDR1 is SGHTA and CDR2 is FQGNSA. This TCR derives from a human donor in good health (CMV status not recorded). Some clones in this sample may be carry-over from other donors' samples. Sequencing was performed on PBMCs, sequenced either directly or after in vitro stimulation (not recorded which). V gene TRBV7-2 combines with J gene TRBJ1-4, with a possible D match to TRBD1 (6 bases). CDR3 sequence reads: CASSPRGGVEKLFF. CDR3 sequence (DNA): TGTGCCAGCAGCCCCCGGGGGGGCGTTGAAAAACTGTTTTTT.